Each of the 9 T cell receptor beta chains below was sequenced from the same sample in a study of technical replicates of blood from a few donors. Only in-frame clones appear in the TCRdb table, and some are missing; sequencing was by immunoSEQ multiplex PCR. The data contain about 68,000 clones, nearly 98% of them seen just once; the ten biggest clones take up over 0.2%. Source material: T cells isolated from PBMCs. These receptors originate from a human donor in good health.

The chain is built from TRBV29-1 and TRBJ2-1; D possibly corresponds to TRBD2 (6 bases). CDR1 SQVTM and CDR2 ANQGSEA come from the germline V gene. Trimming stripped 6 bases from V and 5 bases from J, with 11 bases between. The CDR3 contains 12 residues. CDR3 sequence (DNA): TGCAGCGTACAGCGGGCGGACAATGAGCAGTTCTTC. This encodes CSVQRADNEQFF.

The sample holds one count of this clone. The chain joins TRBV6-1 to TRBJ2-1, with a weak D call TRBD2 (5 bases). V shed 3 bases and J shed 9 bases, with 12 bases lying between them. The CDR3 length is 13 residues. From germline, CDR1 is MNHNS and CDR2 SASEGT. The CDR3 reads CASSDFLASEQFF. CDR3 in DNA: TGTGCCAGCAGTGATTTTCTAGCAAGTGAGCAGTTCTTC.

The chain joins TRBV6-4 to TRBJ2-7; the match to TRBD2 covers 8 bases. This CDR3 comprises 13 residues. CDR1 is MRHNA and CDR2 is SNTAGT in the germline V gene. V was clipped by 5 bases and J by 7 bases; unmatched bases: 7. The CDR3 here is CASSPGLAHEQYF. The CDR3 DNA sequence: TGTGCCAGCAGTCCAGGACTAGCACATGAGCAGTACTTC.

This chain uses TRBV10-1 with TRBJ2-3; perhaps TRBD2 as D (6 bases). CDR3 length: 16 amino acids. Trimming removed 2 bases at V and 2 bases at J, with 14 bases between. Germline V gives CDR1 WNHNN, CDR2 SYGVQD (reference sequence). The chain's CDR3 is CASSEELAGFTDTQYF. CDR3 bases: TGCGCCAGCAGTGAGGAACTAGCAGGTTTCACAGATACGCAGTATTTT.

V usage is TRBV28 and J usage is TRBJ2-7; 7 bases line up with TRBD1. Unmatched junction bases numbered 6, after V lost 6 bases and J lost 1 base. The CDR3 consists of 14 residues. Per the germline V gene, CDR1 is MDHEN and CDR2 is SYDVKM. CDR3 DNA: TGTGCCAGCAGCGAAACAGGGGAGTCCTACGAGCAGTACTTC. This translates into CASSETGESYEQYF.

V usage is TRBV5-3 and J usage is TRBJ2-7, with a tentative D call TRBD2 (5 bases). TRBV5-3 belongs to the ORF category, with a function that is uncertain. This CDR3 contains 11 residues. V lost 3 bases, J lost 7 bases, and 8 bases lay in between. The CDR3 coding sequence is TGTGCCAGAAGCTCTGTAGCGGAGCAGTACTTC. It is translated as CARSSVAEQYF.

The V gene is TRBV2, the J gene TRBJ1-1; a possible D gene is TRBD1 (5 bases). CDR1 and CDR2 from the germline V gene are SNHLY and FYNNEI. V was pared by 6 bases and J by 3 bases, with 14 bases between. This CDR3 comprises 14 residues. The CDR3 DNA sequence: TGTGCCAGCAGGGGAGGACAAGGCTACACTGAAGCTTTCTTT. Its protein product is CASRGGQGYTEAFF. The whole variable domain, filled in from reference TRBV2 and TRBJ1-1, reads EPEVTQTPSHQVTQMGQEVILRCVPISNHLYFYWYRQILGQKVEFLVSFYNNEISEKSEIFDDQFSVERPDGSNFTLKIRSTKLEDSAMYFCASRGGQGYTEAFFGQGTRLTVV.

CDR3 nucleotide sequence: TGCGCCAGCAGCCCCCTACAGGGGCAATTCTCTGGGGCCAACGTCCTGACTTTC. Translated: CASSPLQGQFSGANVLTF. The chain combines TRBV4-3 with TRBJ2-6, with 7 bases lining up with TRBD1. This CDR3 has 18 residues. Germline lookup yields CDR1 LGHNA and CDR2 YSLEER. Unmatched junction bases numbered 9, after V lost 4 bases and J lost 0 bases.

The rearrangement uses TRBV6-1 and TRBJ2-7; the D gene is possibly TRBD2 (7 bases). Trimming removed 3 bases from V and 1 base from J, with 13 bases in between. Looked up from germline, CDR1 is MNHNS and CDR2 is SASEGT. This CDR3 is 15 amino acids long. CDR3: CASSEGGATSYEQYF. CDR3 nucleotide sequence: TGTGCCAGCAGTGAGGGGGGGGCGACTTCCTACGAGCAGTACTTC.